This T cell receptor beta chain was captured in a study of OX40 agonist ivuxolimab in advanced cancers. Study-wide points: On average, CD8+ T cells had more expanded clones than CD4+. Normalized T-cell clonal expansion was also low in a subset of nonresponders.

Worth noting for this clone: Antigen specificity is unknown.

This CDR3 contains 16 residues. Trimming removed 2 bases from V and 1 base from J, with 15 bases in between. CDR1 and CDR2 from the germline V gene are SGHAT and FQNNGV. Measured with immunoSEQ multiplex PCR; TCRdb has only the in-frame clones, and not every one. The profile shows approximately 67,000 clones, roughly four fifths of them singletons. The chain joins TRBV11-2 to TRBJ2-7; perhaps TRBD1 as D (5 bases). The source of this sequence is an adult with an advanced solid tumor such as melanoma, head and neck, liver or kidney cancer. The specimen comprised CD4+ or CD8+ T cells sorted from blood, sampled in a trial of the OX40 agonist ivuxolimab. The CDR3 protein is CASSLKGPVGSYEQYF. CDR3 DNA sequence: TGTGCCAGCAGCTTAAAGGGGCCTGTAGGGTCCTACGAGCAGTACTTC. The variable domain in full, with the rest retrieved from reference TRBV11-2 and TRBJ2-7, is EAGVAQSPRYKIIEKRQSVAFWCNPISGHATLYWYQQILGQGPKLLIQFQNNGVVDDSQLPKDRFSAERLKGVDSTLKIQPAKLEDSAVYLCASSLKGPVGSYEQYFGPGTRLTVT.